This T cell receptor beta chain was recorded in a study of chemoradiotherapy in HPV16-positive cancers. Study conclusions and caveats: Only two HPV16-positive patients supplied the functional HPV-specificity definition.

As to this clone: No antigen is known for it.

V lost 3 bases, J lost 0 bases, and 9 bases lay in between. This CDR3 has 14 residues. Germline V gives CDR1 SGDLS, CDR2 YYNGEE. This table comes from immunoSEQ multiplex PCR, and its TCRdb copy is limited to in-frame clones, with some not included. The repertoire holds 950 to 1,500 clones, with about nine tenths as singletons. Specimen: tumor tissue, collected from a patient who underwent chemoradiotherapy. The rearrangement uses TRBV9 and TRBJ1-2; D remains unclear. The TCR originated in a human donor with HPV-associated anogenital cancer. For the CDR3, the DNA is TGTGCCAGCAGCGCGGGTAGAGCTAACTATGGCTACACCTTC. Translated: CASSAGRANYGYTF.